This TCR beta chain was observed in a study of Ad26.COV2.S vaccination and SARS-CoV-2 variants. Study details: It was the COV1001 Ad26.COV2.S trial arm that included the donor. Study-level results: Researchers reported similar non-spike TCR breadth in vaccine and placebo recipients. Total T cell responses, in the TCR breadth and depth analyses, may have been underestimated.

Clones were sequenced by immunoSEQ multiplex PCR, and TCRdb holds only the in-frame ones, with some missing. The data contain roughly 420,000 clones, 89% of them singletons. This clone was seen only a few times. Its antigen is not known. This sample's treatment: about 20 received Ad26.COV2.S at low or high dose, single or two shots; 5 received placebo; per-sample allocation not given. Sample collection was performed on day 63 after the first vaccine or placebo injection. An Ad26 vector was used to express Wuhan-strain SARS-CoV-2 spike as the vaccine. V was clipped by 2 bases and J by 4 bases, with 9 bases between them. Germline loops: CDR1 GTSNPN, CDR2 SVGIG (reference sequence). The CDR3 has 13 amino acids.

The clonotype was recovered from a person aged 18-65 years who received the Ad26.COV2.S COVID-19 vaccine or a placebo. The genes are TRBV30 and TRBJ1-5; D call uncertain. Sequenced here: peripheral blood, sampled in a trial of Ad26.COV2.S vaccine versus placebo. The chain's CDR3 is CAWSLTGNQPQHF. The CDR3 DNA reads TGTGCCTGGAGTTTAACGGGGAATCAGCCCCAGCATTTT.